This T cell receptor beta chain came from a study of blood T cell repertoires in COVID-19. The germline V gene encodes CDR1 SGHRS and CDR2 YFSETQ. J was trimmed by 0 bases and V by 7 bases; bases with no gene match: 13. The CDR3 totals 17 residues. TCRdb keeps only in-frame clones here, not all; method: immunoSEQ multiplex PCR. The profile shows fewer than 350,000 clones, 89% of them singletons. The V call is TRBV5-1, the J call TRBJ1-2; 9 bases match TRBD1. The sample was PBMCs or T cells enriched from blood (not recorded which). This TCR was sampled from a woman in her thirties or forties who had recovered from COVID-19. The chain's CDR3 is CASGTGTGTPSNYGYTF. Here the CDR3 DNA reads TGCGCCAGCGGAACCGGGACAGGGACTCCCTCTAACTATGGCTACACCTTC.